This TCR beta chain was recovered during a study of shared clonotypes between healthy human individuals. Trimming removed 0 bases at V and 1 base at J, with 8 bases between. Germline V CDR1 and CDR2: SGHDT, YYEEEE. The CDR3 runs 15 residues. A remark on this clone: No antigen is known for it.

Per the original data handling: ImmunoSEQ supplied junction-only sequences lacking quality scores, so filtering was different. Using immunoSEQ multiplex PCR, the repertoire was profiled, and TCRdb retains in-frame clones only, with some absent. That table furnishes V, J and clone size, whereas the DNA furnished D and trimming. The data show under 2.5 million clones, less than 95% seen once. The study, taken as a whole, reports: What naive subsets generally showed was a larger estimated richness than memory subsets showed.

Division of CD4+ cells produced a CD45RA+ naive subset and a CD45RA-negative memory subset. Material for sequencing was naive CD4+ T cells from PBMCs. The sample's subset: CD45RA+ positively selected. The receptor was derived from a man between 18 and 29 years old in good health. Some clones in this sample may be carry-over from other donors' samples. The chain employs TRBV5-6 and TRBJ1-5; weak D call: TRBD1 (5 bases). As DNA, the CDR3 is TGTGCCAGCAGCTTGGGGGGGTTGAGCAATCAGCCCCAGCATTTT. Its protein product is CASSLGGLSNQPQHF.